The 23 T cell receptor beta chains given below trace back to one sample, sequenced in a study of blood T cell repertoires in COVID-19. This table comes from immunoSEQ multiplex PCR, and its TCRdb copy is limited to in-frame clones, with some not included. The table includes around 120,000 clones, 85% detected once. The sequencing input was peripheral blood. These receptors were taken from a man aged 80 or over with acute or convalescent COVID-19.

The table lists this clone with a count of one. This sequence joins TRBV3-1 (or the pseudogene TRBV3-2) and TRBJ1-2; 10 bases line up with TRBD1. CDR1 and CDR2 from the germline V gene are LGHDT and YNNKEL (reference sequence). V lost 1 base to trimming and J lost 2 bases; unmatched junction nucleotides: 1. This CDR3 is 15 amino acids long. CDR3 region: CASSQGGQGNYGYTF. Written as DNA, the CDR3 is TGTGCCAGCAGCCAAGGGGGACAGGGGAACTATGGCTACACCTTC.

This chain connects TRBV7-8 to TRBJ2-1; TRBD2 is a possible D gene (7 bases). The ends were cut back, 5 bases at V and 8 bases at J, with 19 bases in the middle. From germline, CDR1 is SGHVS and CDR2 FQNEAQ. This CDR3 has 15 residues. In DNA form, the CDR3 reads TGTGCCAGCAGCCAATACGAGGGGGGGAGTTATGAGCAGTTCTTC. This codes for CASSQYEGGSYEQFF. The full variable domain, rest sourced from reference TRBV7-8 and TRBJ2-1, is GAGVSQSPRYKVAKRGQDVALRCDPISGHVSLFWYQQALGQGPEFLTYFQNEAQLDKSGLPSDRFFAERPEGSVSTLKIQRTQQEDSAVYLCASSQYEGGSYEQFFGPGTRLTVL.

This clone was recorded a few times. The V and J genes are TRBV19 and TRBJ1-4, with D uncertain. Trimming removed 0 bases from V and 13 bases from J, with 9 bases in between. Germline loops: CDR1 LNHDA, CDR2 SQIVND (reference sequence). This CDR3 is 12 amino acids long. This CDR3 reads CASSIEGRGLFF. The CDR3 DNA is TGTGCCAGTAGTATAGAGGGTCGGGGACTGTTTTTT.

The genes are TRBV3-1 (or the pseudogene TRBV3-2) and TRBJ2-1, with D maybe TRBD2 (6 bases). CDR1 is LGHDT and CDR2 is YNNKEL in the germline V gene (reference sequence). The CDR3 loop spans 16 amino acids. With 7 bases removed from V and 0 bases from J, the gap between germline ends came to 16 bases. Here the CDR3 reads CASTSERLGSYNEQFF. CDR3 coding DNA: TGTGCCAGCACCTCAGAAAGACTAGGCTCCTACAATGAGCAGTTCTTC.

This clone has more than one count but fewer than ten. The chain has TRBV5-4 and TRBJ2-5; no clear D. V lost 3 bases, J lost 5 bases, and 5 bases lay in between. Germline CDR1 reads SGHNT; CDR2 reads YYREEE (reference sequence). The CDR3 runs to 11 residues. CDR3 amino acids: CASSYRETQYF. CDR3 sequence (DNA): TGTGCCAGCAGCTACCGGGAGACCCAGTACTTC.

This clone came up once. The CDR3 sequence is CASSYGGAGNQPQHF. CDR3 nucleotide sequence: TGTGCCAGCAGTTACGGGGGGGCAGGCAATCAGCCCCAGCATTTT. V is TRBV6-2 or TRBV6-3 and J is TRBJ1-5, with TRBD1 as a possible D gene (6 bases). This CDR3 is built from 15 residues. Trimming removed 2 bases from V and 2 bases from J, with 10 bases in between. The germline CDR1 and CDR2 sequences are MNHEY and SVGEGT.

The chain links TRBV4-1 to TRBJ1-3; perhaps TRBD1 as D (5 bases). CDR3 length: 17 residues. With 1 base removed from V and 2 bases from J, the gap between germline ends came to 15 bases. The germline CDR1 and CDR2 sequences are MGHRA and YSYEKL. The CDR3 reads CASSQVRAGAAGNTIYF. CDR3 nucleotide sequence: TGCGCCAGCAGCCAAGTCAGGGCAGGCGCGGCTGGAAACACCATATATTTT.

The chain joins TRBV6-2 or TRBV6-3 to TRBJ1-2, with a possible D match to TRBD1 (5 bases). The CDR3 runs to 12 residues. Trimming took 5 bases from V and 4 from J, leaving 8 bases between them. CDR1 and CDR2 from the germline V gene are MNHEY and SVGEGT. The CDR3 protein is CASSQQGYGYTF. In DNA form, the CDR3 reads TGTGCCAGCAGTCAGCAGGGCTATGGCTACACCTTC.

Concerning this clone: One end of the junction fails to match germline, which may point to a read error. This sequence joins TRBV7-2 and TRBJ2-7; no definite D call. CDR1 is SGHTA and CDR2 is FQGNSA in the germline V gene. The CDR3 loop spans 10 amino acids. The CDR3 spells CASSSLRHDF. In DNA form, the CDR3 reads TGTGCCAGCAGCTCTCTTCGACACGACTTC.

The chain employs TRBV7-3 and TRBJ2-3; perhaps TRBD1 as D (5 bases). V dropped 5 bases and J dropped 0 bases, with 9 bases sitting between them. The length of the CDR3 is 14 residues. The germline V gene has CDR1 SGHTA and CDR2 FQGTGA. CDR3 protein: CASSPQGSTDTQYF. Written as DNA, the CDR3 is TGTGCCAGCAGCCCCCAGGGAAGCACAGATACGCAGTATTTT.

The V gene is TRBV29-1, the J gene TRBJ1-2; D perhaps matches TRBD1 (6 bases). CDR1 SQVTM and CDR2 ANQGSEA come from the germline V gene. V lost 4 bases and J lost 1, with 10 bases in between. This CDR3 spans 13 amino acids. CDR3 amino acids: CSVAQDSNYGYTF. The CDR3, as DNA: TGCAGCGTTGCCCAGGACAGTAACTATGGCTACACCTTC.

J is TRBJ2-7 and V is TRBV4-1; D is uncertain. The CDR3 spans 17 residues. The germline CDR1 and CDR2 sequences are MGHRA and YSYEKL. The V gene lost 0 bases and the J gene lost 1 base, with 16 bases spanning the gap. CDR3 protein: CASSQDPETPNSYEQYF. CDR3 nucleotides: TGCGCCAGCAGCCAAGATCCTGAGACTCCCAATTCCTACGAGCAGTACTTC.

The rearrangement joins TRBV6-5 to TRBJ1-2, with unresolved D. The V end was cut by 5 bases, the J end by 4 bases, with 11 bases between. The germline V gene encodes CDR1 MNHEY and CDR2 SVGAGI. This CDR3 region has 13 residues. DNA of the CDR3: TGTGCCAGCAGTCCTTCTAAACTCTATGGCTACACCTTC. The encoded protein is CASSPSKLYGYTF.

The chain uses TRBV6-2 or TRBV6-3 and TRBJ1-1, with TRBD1 as a possible D gene (6 bases). This CDR3 has 15 residues. V was shortened by 4 bases and J by 4 bases, with 16 bases between the two germline ends. Germline V CDR1 and CDR2: MNHEY, SVGEGT. The DNA for the CDR3 is TGTGCCAGCAGTTTGAAATGGACAGCGCCCACTGAAGCTTTCTTT. As protein: CASSLKWTAPTEAFF.

The rearrangement uses TRBV19 and TRBJ2-3; no clear D gene. Germline CDR1 and CDR2: LNHDA and SQIVND (reference sequence). Deletions cut 5 bases from V and 1 base from J, with 13 bases between. CDR3 length equals 15 residues. The CDR3 sequence is CASSSTRWGTDTQYF. CDR3 coding DNA: TGTGCCAGTAGTTCTACCAGGTGGGGCACAGATACGCAGTATTTT.

The gene calls are TRBV11-2 and TRBJ2-4, with TRBD1 identical over 10 bases. V lost 5 bases to trimming and J lost 7 bases; unmatched junction nucleotides: 11. Germline V CDR1 and CDR2: SGHAT, FQNNGV. The CDR3 is 16 amino acids. The CDR3 DNA follows: TGTGCCAGCAGCCCAACCTCGGGACAGGGGCCTAACATTCAGTACTTC. It yields the protein CASSPTSGQGPNIQYF.

V gene TRBV5-6 combines with J gene TRBJ2-3; perhaps TRBD1 as D (6 bases). The germline V and J ends were trimmed by 0 bases and 1 base, with 15 bases remaining between them. Germline CDR1 is SGHDT and CDR2 is YYEEEE. This CDR3 spans 17 amino acids. CDR3 in DNA: TGTGCCAGCAGCTTGGCCGCAGGGGATATCGGCACAGATACGCAGTATTTT. It codes for CASSLAAGDIGTDTQYF.

The chain has TRBV7-3 and TRBJ2-3; possible D gene TRBD2, 6 bases. Germline values: CDR1 SGHTA, CDR2 FQGTGA. V was trimmed by 2 bases and J by 7 bases, leaving 10 bases between them. The length of the CDR3 is 13 residues. The CDR3 region is CASSLGAGYTQYF. The CDR3 nucleotides read TGTGCCAGCAGCTTAGGGGCGGGGTATACGCAGTATTTT.

The chain has TRBV30 and TRBJ1-2; 7 bases fit TRBD1. The length of the CDR3 is 13 residues. V was clipped by 6 bases and J by 0 bases; unmatched bases: 4. Germline CDR1 is GTSNPN and CDR2 is SVGIG (reference sequence). CDR3 region: CACWTGPNYGYTF. Written as DNA, the CDR3 is TGTGCCTGCTGGACAGGCCCTAACTATGGCTACACCTTC.

V usage is TRBV5-1 and J usage is TRBJ2-5, with D tentatively TRBD2 (6 bases). The germline CDR1 and CDR2 sequences are SGHRS and YFSETQ. The V gene lost 2 bases and the J gene lost 5 bases, with 19 bases spanning the gap. The CDR3 length is 16 residues. CDR3: CASSFGTRASEETQYF. The DNA of the CDR3 is TGCGCCAGCAGCTTTGGGACTCGGGCCTCTGAGGAGACCCAGTACTTC.

This chain joins TRBV27 and TRBJ1-2; tentatively, D is TRBD1 (5 bases). Germline assignment: CDR1 MNHEY and CDR2 SMNVEV (reference sequence). The CDR3 is 14 amino acids. Trimming pared 4 bases from V and 4 bases from J, leaving 13 bases between. CDR3 in amino acids: CASSSGPGGYGYTF. In DNA form, the CDR3 reads TGTGCCAGCAGTTCCGGGCCCGGGGGCTATGGCTACACCTTC.

The rearrangement links TRBV18 to TRBJ2-1; TRBD1 agrees at 7 bases. Per germline, CDR1 KGHSH and CDR2 LQKENI. The CDR3 is made up of 14 amino acids. The junction had 4 bases not matched to a gene; V was cut back by 6 bases and J by 2 bases. CDR3 coding DNA: TGTGCCAGCTCGGGTGGGACAGCCTACAATGAGCAGTTCTTC. Protein: CASSGGTAYNEQFF.

The J gene is TRBJ1-4, the V gene TRBV4-2; no reliable D call. The CDR3 consists of 15 residues. Trimming shortened V by 4 bases and J by 2 bases, and 11 bases separated the two germline ends. Germline-derived CDR1 and CDR2 are LGHNA and YNFKEQ. In DNA form, the CDR3 reads TGTGCCAGCAGCCGCACCCCCGCGACTAATGAAAAACTGTTTTTT. Amino acid sequence: CASSRTPATNEKLFF.